This T cell receptor beta chain is drawn from a study of radiotherapy plus CTLA-4 blockade in lung cancer. Study-wide context: There were objective responses in 18% of patients, and roughly 33% had disease control.

The table came from immunoSEQ multiplex PCR; TCRdb's copy has only in-frame clones and leaves some out. This sample has 95,000 to 150,000 clones, with 70% to 90% found just once. Each patient with chemo-refractory metastatic non-small-cell lung cancer was treated with focal radiation plus CTLA-4 blockade using ipilimumab. Study-wide results and caveats: Early shifts in blood T cell clones, with interferon-beta, reportedly predicted response best. Researchers report tumor-derived TCR clones expanding in blood after radiotherapy plus ipilimumab.

This CDR3 has 16 residues. In germline, CDR1 is SGHNT, CDR2 YENEEA. The ends were cut back, 3 bases at V and 4 bases at J, with 17 bases in the middle. In its sample, this clone was seen a few times. Its antigen is not known. The clonotype originates from a human donor with non-small cell lung cancer that progressed on radiotherapy plus ipilimumab. Sequencing used peripheral blood, obtained from a patient treated with radiotherapy plus ipilimumab. The chain uses TRBV11-3 and TRBJ2-3; TRBD2 might be the D (7 bases). The CDR3: CASSLGGQRNSDTQYF. The CDR3 DNA follows: TGTGCCAGCAGCTTGGGGGGGCAGAGGAACTCAGATACGCAGTATTTT.